This T cell receptor beta chain derives from a study of blood T cell repertoires in COVID-19. The repertoire was sequenced with immunoSEQ multiplex PCR; TCRdb's copy has only in-frame clones and lacks some. The table lists about 140,000 clones, roughly 85% of them singletons. Trimming pared 0 bases from V and 3 bases from J, leaving 6 bases between. The CDR3 extends over 13 amino acids. Germline V gene data show CDR1 as GTSNPN and CDR2 as SVGIG (reference sequence). This chain uses TRBV30 with TRBJ1-3; maybe TRBD1 (5 bases). The source material was peripheral blood. This clonotype was sampled from a man aged 45-65 years with acute or convalescent COVID-19. CDR3 amino acids: CAWSVRVGNTIYF. The CDR3 bases are TGTGCCTGGAGTGTCAGGGTTGGAAACACCATATATTTT.